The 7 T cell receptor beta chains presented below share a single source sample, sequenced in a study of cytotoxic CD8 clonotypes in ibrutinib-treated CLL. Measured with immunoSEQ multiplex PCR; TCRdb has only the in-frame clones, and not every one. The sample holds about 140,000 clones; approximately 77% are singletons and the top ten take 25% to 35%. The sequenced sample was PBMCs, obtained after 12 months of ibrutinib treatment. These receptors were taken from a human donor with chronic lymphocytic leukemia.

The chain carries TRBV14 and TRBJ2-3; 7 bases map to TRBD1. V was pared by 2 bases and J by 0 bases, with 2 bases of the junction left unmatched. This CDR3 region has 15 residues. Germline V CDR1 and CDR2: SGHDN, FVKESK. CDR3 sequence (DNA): TGTGCCAGCAGCCAATACAGGGGAAGCACAGATACGCAGTATTTT. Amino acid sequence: CASSQYRGSTDTQYF.

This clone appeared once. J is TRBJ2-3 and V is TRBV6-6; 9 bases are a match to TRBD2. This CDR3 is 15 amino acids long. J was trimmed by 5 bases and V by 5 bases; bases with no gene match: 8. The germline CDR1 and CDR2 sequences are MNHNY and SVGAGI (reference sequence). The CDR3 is CASSGGGAARDTQYF. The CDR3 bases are TGTGCCAGCAGTGGCGGGGGGGCGGCTAGAGATACGCAGTATTTT.

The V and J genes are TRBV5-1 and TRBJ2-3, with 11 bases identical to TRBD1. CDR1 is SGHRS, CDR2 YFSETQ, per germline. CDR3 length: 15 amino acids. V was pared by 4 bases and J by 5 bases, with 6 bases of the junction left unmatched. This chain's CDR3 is CASSAGTGGGDTQYF. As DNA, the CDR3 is TGCGCCAGCAGCGCAGGGACAGGGGGTGGAGATACGCAGTATTTT.

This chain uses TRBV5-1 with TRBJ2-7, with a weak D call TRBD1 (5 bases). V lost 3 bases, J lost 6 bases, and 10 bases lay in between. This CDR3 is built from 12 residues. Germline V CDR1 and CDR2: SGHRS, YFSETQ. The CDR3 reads CASSSQEREQYF. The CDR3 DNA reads TGCGCCAGCAGCTCACAGGAACGCGAGCAGTACTTC.

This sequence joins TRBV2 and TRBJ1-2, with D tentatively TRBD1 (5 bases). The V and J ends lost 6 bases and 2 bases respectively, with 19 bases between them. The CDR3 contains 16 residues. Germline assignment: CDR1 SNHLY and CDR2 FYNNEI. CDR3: CASRLRGSGSNYGYTF. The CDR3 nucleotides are TGTGCCAGCAGGCTTCGGGGGTCGGGATCAAACTATGGCTACACCTTC.

CDR3 DNA: TGTGCCAGCTCACCACCGATGCAGGGAGGCACCGGGGAGCTGTTTTTT. Its translation: CASSPPMQGGTGELFF. The genes are TRBV18 and TRBJ2-2, with a possible D match to TRBD2 (6 bases). Trimming pared 0 bases from V and 4 bases from J, leaving 12 bases between. The CDR3 has 16 amino acids. Germline V gene data show CDR1 as KGHSH and CDR2 as LQKENI.

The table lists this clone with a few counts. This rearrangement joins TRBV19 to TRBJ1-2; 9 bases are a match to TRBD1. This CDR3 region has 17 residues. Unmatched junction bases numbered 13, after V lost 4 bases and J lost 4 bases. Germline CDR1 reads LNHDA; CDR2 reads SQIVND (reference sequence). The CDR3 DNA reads TGTGCCAGTAGTACCCCAAGGGGACAGGGTTTTGGCTATGGCTACACCTTC. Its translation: CASSTPRGQGFGYGYTF.